These T cell receptor beta chains were read from a single sample in a study of OX40 agonist ivuxolimab in advanced cancers. Generated by immunoSEQ multiplex PCR, the TCRdb table keeps only in-frame clones and is missing some. This table has about 76,000 clones, about 87% appearing once. Sequencing was performed on CD4+ or CD8+ T cells sorted from blood, taken in a trial of the OX40 agonist ivuxolimab. The receptors here all came from an adult with an advanced solid tumor such as melanoma, head and neck, liver or kidney cancer. Each CDR3 is given with its conserved first and last residue. D genes are given only for firm matches. Part of the rows lack a size; the others show once, few, many or a class for expanded clones.

clone_size d_call j_call v_call cdr3_aa cdr3_nt
NA NA TRBJ1-3 TRBV7-2 CASSLGPSSGNTIYF TGTGCCAGCAGCCTCGGACCGTCCTCTGGAAACACCATATATTTT
NA NA TRBJ1-6 TRBV6-5 CASSPRWGYSPLHF TGTGCCAGCAGTCCCCGGTGGGGATATTCACCCCTCCACTTT
NA NA TRBJ2-3 TRBV6-5 CASNQGRDTDTQYF TGTGCCAGCAACCAAGGACGGGACACAGATACGCAGTATTTT
NA TRBD1 TRBJ1-6 TRBV13 CASNSQGTAGSPLHF TGTGCCAGCAACAGTCAGGGGACAGCGGGTTCACCCCTCCACTTT
NA NA TRBJ1-3 TRBV5-1 CASSPGRLPVNSGNTIYF TGCGCCAGCAGCCCAGGGAGGCTGCCAGTCAACTCTGGAAACACCATATATTTT
NA TRBD1 TRBJ2-5 TRBV10-3 CAIRTTGEETQYF TGTGCCATCAGGACGACAGGGGAAGAGACCCAGTACTTC
NA NA TRBJ1-2 TRBV11-2 CASSLATNYGYTF TGTGCCAGCAGCTTGGCTACTAACTATGGCTACACCTTC
NA TRBD1 TRBJ1-4 TRBV13 CASSTKTGGEEKLFF TGTGCCAGCAGCACCAAGACAGGGGGGGAGGAAAAACTGTTTTTT
NA NA TRBJ1-1 TRBV7-2 CASTLRRAAEAFF TGTGCCAGCACCCTACGGCGGGCGGCTGAAGCTTTCTTT
NA NA TRBJ1-6 TRBV6-7 CASRTGQSTYNSPLHF TGTGCCAGCAGGACCGGACAGTCGACTTATAATTCACCCCTCCACTTT
once NA TRBJ1-1 TRBV5-1 CASSPAGDMNTEAFF TGCGCCAGCAGCCCCGCCGGAGACATGAACACTGAAGCTTTCTTT
NA TRBD2 TRBJ2-3 TRBV6-5 CASNVAGGPEDTQYF TGTGCCAGCAACGTAGCGGGGGGCCCTGAAGATACGCAGTATTTT
NA NA TRBJ1-1 TRBV19 CASSTATNTEAFF TGTGCCAGTAGTACCGCAACGAACACTGAAGCTTTCTTT
NA NA TRBJ2-5 TRBV5-6 CASTPGGGETQYF TGTGCCAGCACGCCCGGGGGTGGGGAGACCCAGTACTTC
NA NA TRBJ2-2 TRBV19 CASSRQWNTGELFF TGTGCCAGTAGTAGACAATGGAACACCGGGGAGCTGTTTTTT
NA TRBD1 TRBJ1-5 TRBV19 CASSMPTGGLYSNQPQHF TGTGCCAGTAGTATGCCGACAGGGGGACTGTATAGCAATCAGCCCCAGCATTTT
NA TRBD1 TRBJ1-1 TRBV7-2 CASSSGQARFEAFF TGTGCCAGCAGCTCAGGACAGGCTAGGTTTGAAGCTTTCTTT
NA TRBD1 TRBJ1-5 TRBV6-1 CASSAQQGSNQPQHF TGTGCCAGCAGTGCACAACAGGGGTCGAATCAGCCCCAGCATTTT
NA NA TRBJ1-2 TRBV4-1 CASSQVWENNYGYTF TGCGCCAGCAGCCAAGTTTGGGAGAATAACTATGGCTACACCTTC
NA NA TRBJ1-3 TRBV30 CAWSVLPDAGNTIYF TGTGCCTGGAGTGTACTCCCCGATGCTGGAAACACCATATATTTT
NA NA TRBJ1-2 TRBV15 CATSRGRPRENYGYTF TGTGCCACCAGCAGAGGGCGGCCCCGGGAAAACTATGGCTACACCTTC
NA NA TRBJ2-7 TRBV19 CASSPDMPGGYEQYF TGTGCCAGTAGTCCCGACATGCCCGGCGGGTACGAGCAGTACTTC
NA NA TRBJ1-1 TRBV14 CASSQDQFREAFF TGTGCCAGCAGCCAAGATCAGTTTCGTGAAGCTTTCTTT
NA NA TRBJ1-6 TRBV5-1 CASSLVQENSPLHF TGCGCCAGCAGCTTGGTACAGGAAAATTCACCCCTCCACTTT
NA TRBD1 TRBJ1-6 TRBV18 CASSPQTGLGSPLHF TGTGCCAGCTCACCACAGACAGGGTTGGGTTCACCCCTCCACTTT
NA TRBD1 TRBJ1-2 TRBV6-1 CASSERDRGFYGYTF TGTGCCAGCAGTGAAAGGGACAGGGGTTTCTATGGCTACACCTTC
NA NA TRBJ1-2 TRBV10-3 CAISGAPGREDYGYTF TGTGCCATCAGTGGGGCCCCAGGTAGGGAGGACTATGGCTACACCTTC
NA NA TRBJ2-2 TRBV5-1 CASSLGGATNTGELFF TGCGCCAGCAGCTTGGGAGGGGCCACGAACACCGGGGAGCTGTTTTTT
NA TRBD1 TRBJ2-5 TRBV25-1 CASRVTTGAQETQYF TGTGCCAGCAGAGTCACCACAGGGGCCCAAGAGACCCAGTACTTC
few NA TRBJ1-5 TRBV20-1 CSAAGVQPQHF TGCAGTGCAGCAGGGGTTCAGCCCCAGCATTTT